The 13 T cell receptor beta chains below come from one sample, sequenced in a study of cytomegalovirus exposure and HLA in healthy donors. 13 Jbeta primers and 60 Vbeta primers were used for the PCR. Sequencing was performed with immunoSEQ multiplex PCR; in TCRdb, only in-frame clones are kept and a portion is missing. There are fewer than 100,000 clones in the sample; around 82% occur only once, and about 0.71% lies in the top ten. Input material: PBMCs. These receptor sequences come from a woman aged 55-70 years in good health and CMV-seronegative.

This chain joins TRBV11-2 and TRBJ1-2, with TRBD1 identical over 7 bases. The CDR3 loop spans 15 amino acids. Per the germline V gene, CDR1 is SGHAT and CDR2 is FQNNGV. The ends lost 7 bases at V and 6 bases at J; junction bases unmatched: 14. The DNA for the CDR3 is TGTGCCAGCATCCCATCTAGAGCAGGGGGTGATGGCTACACCTTC. Translation: CASIPSRAGGDGYTF.

This clone was seen only a few times. The J gene is TRBJ2-7, the V gene TRBV5-6, with TRBD1 matching 10 bases. Looked up from germline, CDR1 is SGHDT and CDR2 is YYEEEE. The J segment lost 9 bases and the V segment lost 3 bases, leaving 15 bases of the junction unmatched. The CDR3 runs to 16 residues. The CDR3 sequence: CASSSGTGAAIMLQYF. The CDR3 DNA is TGTGCCAGCAGCTCAGGGACAGGGGCCGCCATTATGTTGCAGTACTTC.

The CDR3 region has the DNA TGTGCCAGCTCCGACAGGGCTGATAACTATGGCTACACCTTC. It translates to CASSDRADNYGYTF. The V and J genes are TRBV18 and TRBJ1-2; the match to TRBD1 covers 7 bases. This CDR3 has 14 amino acids. Trimming cost V 6 bases and J 1 base; bases outside gene matches: 5. Germline assignment: CDR1 KGHSH and CDR2 LQKENI. Looking up the rest from reference TRBV18 and TRBJ1-2 gives the full variable domain: NAGVMQNPRHLVRRRGQEARLRCSPMKGHSHVYWYRQLPEEGLKFMVYLQKENIIDESGMPKERFSAEFPKEGPSILRIQQVVRGDSAAYFCASSDRADNYGYTFGSGTRLTVV.

The V gene is TRBV7-8, the J gene TRBJ1-2; D not certain. CDR1 SGHVS and CDR2 FQNEAQ come from the germline V gene. Trimming removed 0 bases from V and 3 bases from J, with 17 bases in between. This CDR3 region has 17 residues. CDR3 nucleotide sequence: TGTGCCAGCAGCTTAGCTGGCCGATCATTCGGGTACTATGGCTACACCTTC. Translation gives CASSLAGRSFGYYGYTF.

This sequence joins TRBV28 and TRBJ1-2; 8 bases match TRBD1. The CDR3 is 14 residues long. Germline trimming cut 1 base from V and 6 bases from J; bases unmatched to any gene: 4. CDR1 is MDHEN and CDR2 is SYDVKM in the germline V gene. CDR3 protein: CASSLFRTGNGYTF. The CDR3 DNA reads TGTGCCAGCAGTTTATTCAGGACAGGGAATGGCTACACCTTC.

The chain uses TRBV4-3 and TRBJ1-2; 9 bases are a match to TRBD1. Germline V CDR1 and CDR2: LGHNA, YSLEER. The junction had 6 bases not matched to a gene; V was cut back by 0 bases and J by 7 bases. The CDR3 extends over 15 amino acids. CDR3 bases: TGCGCCAGCAGCCAAGATACCACAGGGGGCTTTGGCTACACCTTC. It yields the protein CASSQDTTGGFGYTF.

The J gene is TRBJ1-1, the V gene TRBV5-1, with TRBD1 as a possible D gene (5 bases). V lost 2 bases and J lost 5, with 16 bases in between. From germline, CDR1 is SGHRS and CDR2 YFSETQ. The CDR3 sequence is 15 residues long. CDR3 sequence (DNA): TGCGCCAGCAGCTTAAGTGGTCAGGGTTGGACTGAAGCTTTCTTT. As protein: CASSLSGQGWTEAFF.

The chain links TRBV6-1 to TRBJ1-5; tentative D call: TRBD1 (5 bases). The germline CDR1 and CDR2 sequences are MNHNS and SASEGT. This CDR3 is built from 13 residues. Trimming took 5 bases from V and 7 from J, leaving 12 bases between them. The CDR3 DNA is TGTGCCAGCAGTCTGGGGTCAGGGCAGCCCCAGCATTTT. Translating it yields CASSLGSGQPQHF.

This clone has just one count. The genes are TRBV29-1 and TRBJ2-1; 8 bases are a match to TRBD1. The CDR3 sequence is 13 residues long. J was trimmed by 6 bases and V by 6 bases; bases with no gene match: 7. Germline V gene data show CDR1 as SQVTM and CDR2 as ANQGSEA. Written as DNA, the CDR3 is TGCAGCGTCAGACAGGGGAGAGGCAATGAGCAGTTCTTC. It codes for CSVRQGRGNEQFF.

The J gene is TRBJ1-2, the V gene TRBV28; no clear D. CDR3 length equals 14 residues. Per the germline V gene, CDR1 is MDHEN and CDR2 is SYDVKM. Trimming shortened V by 3 bases and J by 8 bases, and 16 bases separated the two germline ends. CDR3 coding DNA: TGTGCCAGCAGTTTCTTCCGACCTGGGGAGGGCTACACCTTC. Its translation is CASSFFRPGEGYTF.

The chain couples TRBV5-1 to TRBJ2-6, with 9 bases aligning to TRBD1. CDR3 length: 19 amino acids. Germline V gives CDR1 SGHRS, CDR2 YFSETQ. V shed 0 bases and J 2 bases; nucleotides not matched to a gene: 9. CDR3 nucleotide sequence: TGCGCCAGCAGCTTGGCCTGGGACAGGGTTCTTCCTGGGGCCAACGTCCTGACTTTC. Encoded protein: CASSLAWDRVLPGANVLTF.

This rearrangement joins TRBV4-1 to TRBJ1-5, with D tentatively TRBD1 (5 bases). V was trimmed by 4 bases and J by 2 bases, leaving 9 bases between them. Germline CDR1 MGHRA, CDR2 YSYEKL. This CDR3 spans 14 amino acids. As DNA, the CDR3 is TGCGCCAGCAGCCGAACGACAGGCAATCAGCCCCAGCATTTT. Translation: CASSRTTGNQPQHF.

The rearrangement links TRBV5-6 to TRBJ1-1, with D perhaps TRBD1 (6 bases). CDR1 and CDR2 (germline): SGHDT, YYEEEE. The CDR3 extends over 14 amino acids. V lost 0 bases and J 5 bases, leaving 11 bases between the germline ends. CDR3 coding DNA: TGTGCCAGCAGCTTGGAGGCAGGGGTGACTGAAGCTTTCTTT. As protein: CASSLEAGVTEAFF.